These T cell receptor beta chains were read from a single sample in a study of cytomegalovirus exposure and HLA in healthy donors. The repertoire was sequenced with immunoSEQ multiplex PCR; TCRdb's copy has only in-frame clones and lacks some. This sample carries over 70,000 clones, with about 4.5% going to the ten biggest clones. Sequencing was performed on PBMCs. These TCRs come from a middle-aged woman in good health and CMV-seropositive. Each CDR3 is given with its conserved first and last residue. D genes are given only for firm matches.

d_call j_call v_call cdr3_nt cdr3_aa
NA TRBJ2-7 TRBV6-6 TGTGCCAGCAGTCAAATACAGGGTGTATTTTTCTACGAGCAGTACTTC CASSQIQGVFFYEQYF
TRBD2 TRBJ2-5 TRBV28 TGTGCCAGCAGTTTTTTGGGACTAGCGGTGGAGGAGACCCAGTACTTC CASSFLGLAVEETQYF
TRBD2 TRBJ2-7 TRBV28 TGTGCCAGCACCGGGACTAGCGGTTCCTACGAGCAGTACTTC CASTGTSGSYEQYF
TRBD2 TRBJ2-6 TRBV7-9 TGTGCCAGCAGCTTAGTAGCGGGAGCCGGGGCCAACGTCCTGACTTTC CASSLVAGAGANVLTF
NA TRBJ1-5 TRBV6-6 TGTGCCAGCAGTTACTCGACATCGGGGGGTGGTCAGCCCCAGCATTTT CASSYSTSGGGQPQHF
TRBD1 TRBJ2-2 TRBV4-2 TGTGCCAGCAACCAAGTCGACAGGGCCGGAACCGGGGAGCTGTTTTTT CASNQVDRAGTGELFF
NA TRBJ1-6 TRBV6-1 TGTGCCAGCAGTGACCGTTATCGGGTCTCGGGGAATTCACCCCTCCACTTT CASSDRYRVSGNSPLHF
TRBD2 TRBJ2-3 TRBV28 TGTGCCAGCAGTTTTAGCGGGAGAGGTACAGATACGCAGTATTTT CASSFSGRGTDTQYF
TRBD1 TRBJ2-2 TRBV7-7 TGTGCCAGCAGCTCCGGGACAGCGAACACCGGGGAGCTGTTTTTT CASSSGTANTGELFF
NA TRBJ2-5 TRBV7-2 TGTGCCAGCAGCCCCGGGTCCATGCGGGCCCAAGAGACCCAGTACTTC CASSPGSMRAQETQYF
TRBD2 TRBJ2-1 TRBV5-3 TGTGCCAGACAAAATACTCGACTAGCGGAGTACAATGAGCAGTTCTTC CARQNTRLAEYNEQFF
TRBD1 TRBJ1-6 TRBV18 TGTGCCAGCTCACCCCGGACAGGGGGCATTAATTCACCCCTCCACTTT CASSPRTGGINSPLHF
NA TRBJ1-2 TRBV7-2 TGTGCCAGCAGCCTCACGGGGAGGGAGGCCTATGGCTACACCTTC CASSLTGREAYGYTF
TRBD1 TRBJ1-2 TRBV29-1 TGCAGCGTTGAAGTTCAGACAGGGTACTATGGCTACACCTTC CSVEVQTGYYGYTF
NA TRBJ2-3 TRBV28 TGTGCCAGCAGTTTCTCAGGGGGCACAGATACGCAGTATTTT CASSFSGGTDTQYF
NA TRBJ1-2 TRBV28 TGTGCCAGCAGCAAAGGACACTCCTATGGCTACACCTTC CASSKGHSYGYTF
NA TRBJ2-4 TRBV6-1 TGTGCCAGCAAGGAGGTAGTAATCCCCAACATTCAGTACTTC CASKEVVIPNIQYF
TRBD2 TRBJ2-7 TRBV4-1 TGCGCCAGCAGCCAAGTTACTAGCGGGACTCCCTACGAGCAGTACTTC CASSQVTSGTPYEQYF
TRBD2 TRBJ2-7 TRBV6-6 TGTGCCAGCAGTTGGGTAGCGGGAAAGCACGAGCAGTACTTC CASSWVAGKHEQYF
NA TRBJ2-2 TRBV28 TGTGCCAGCAGTTTCCCAGTAAAGGAGCTGTTTTTT CASSFPVKELFF
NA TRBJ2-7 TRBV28 TGTGCCAGCAGCCCCGCCTACGAGCAGTACTTC CASSPAYEQYF
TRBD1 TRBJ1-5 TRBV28 TGTGCCAGCAGTATCCTCGACAGGGTAGATCAGCCCCAGCATTTT CASSILDRVDQPQHF
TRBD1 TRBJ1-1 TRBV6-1 TGTGCCAGCAGGGTTGGACAGGGGGTGACTGAAGCTTTCTTT CASRVGQGVTEAFF
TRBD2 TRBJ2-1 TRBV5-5 TGTGCCAGCAGCTTAAGTGTTTGGGCTAGCGGGACCGATGAGCAGTTCTTC CASSLSVWASGTDEQFF
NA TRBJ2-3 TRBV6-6 TGTGCCTGTTCTGTCCCAGATACGCAGTATTTT CACSVPDTQYF
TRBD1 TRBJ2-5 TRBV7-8 TGTGCCAGCAGCGTGGGACAGTTTATTCAAGAGACCCAGTACTTC CASSVGQFIQETQYF
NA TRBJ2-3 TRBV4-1 TGCGCCAGCAATCGGCCCGCGCGGGGTGTGGATACGCAGTATTTT CASNRPARGVDTQYF
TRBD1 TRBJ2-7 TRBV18 TGTGCCAGCTCACCATACCGGGACAGTCTCTACGAGCAGTACTTC CASSPYRDSLYEQYF
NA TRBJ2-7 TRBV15 TGTGCCACCAGCAGAGATTTAGCCGTATACGAGCAGTACTTC CATSRDLAVYEQYF
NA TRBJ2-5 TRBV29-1 TGCAGCGTTGTACGTCGGTCAGGCCAAGAGACCCAGTACTTC CSVVRRSGQETQYF
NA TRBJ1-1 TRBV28 TGTGCCAGCAGTAATATGGAGGTGGTAGGCACTGAAGCTTTCTTT CASSNMEVVGTEAFF
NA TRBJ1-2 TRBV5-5 TGTGCCAGCAGCTTGGGGGGATGGCAGGGGCGAAGCTATGGCTACACCTTC CASSLGGWQGRSYGYTF